These 25 T cell receptor beta chains were sequenced from one sample in a study of T cell responses to AZD1222 COVID-19 vaccine. Generated by immunoSEQ multiplex PCR, the TCRdb table keeps only in-frame clones and is missing some. This sample carries approximately 100,000 clones, just under 95% of them seen once, and the ten largest clones take around 2%. The sequenced sample was peripheral blood, obtained on day 0 of AZD1222 vaccination. These receptors all stem from an adult in good health.

The V call is TRBV6-1, the J call TRBJ1-1; D ambiguous. Germline values: CDR1 MNHNS, CDR2 SASEGT. Trimming stripped 2 bases from V and 4 bases from J, with 17 bases between. This CDR3 contains 16 residues. CDR3 sequence (DNA): TGTGCCAGCAGTGAACTCGTGAGCAGTTGGGGCACTGAAGCTTTCTTT. Its protein is CASSELVSSWGTEAFF.

V and J are TRBV4-1 and TRBJ1-1; unclear D gene. The germline V and J ends were trimmed by 5 bases and 1 base, with 11 bases remaining between them. CDR3 length equals 14 residues. Germline V gives CDR1 MGHRA, CDR2 YSYEKL. The CDR3 DNA reads TGCGCCAGCAGCGAGATGGGAGGGAACACTGAAGCTTTCTTT. Its protein product is CASSEMGGNTEAFF.

In this sample, this clone turned up a few times. This sequence joins TRBV19 and TRBJ1-1, with D hard to call. This CDR3 has 13 residues. CDR1 and CDR2 (germline): LNHDA, SQIVND (reference sequence). Between the trimmed V and J ends, which lost 2 bases and 8 bases, there was a span of 12 bases. This chain's CDR3 is CASSIFKGFEAFF. The CDR3 DNA sequence: TGTGCCAGTAGTATATTTAAGGGATTCGAAGCTTTCTTT. The entire variable domain, with the rest obtained from reference TRBV19 and TRBJ1-1, is as follows: DGGITQSPKYLFRKEGQNVTLSCEQNLNHDAMYWYRQDPGQGLRLIYYSQIVNDFQKGDIAEGYSVSREKKESFPLTVTSAQKNPTAFYLCASSIFKGFEAFFGQGTRLTVV.

This chain links TRBV6-5 with TRBJ1-1; possible D gene TRBD1, 5 bases. CDR3 length equals 11 residues. CDR1 MNHEY and CDR2 SVGAGI come from the germline V gene. The CDR3 sequence: CALGADTEAFF. CDR3 nucleotides: TGTGCTTTAGGGGCAGACACTGAAGCTTTCTTT.

The V call is TRBV28, the J call TRBJ2-5; D not resolved. CDR1 and CDR2 from the germline V gene are MDHEN and SYDVKM. The CDR3 contains 14 residues. Trimming stripped 2 bases from V and 3 bases from J, with 10 bases between. CDR3 amino acids: CASSLESPEETQYF. The CDR3 bases are TGTGCCAGCAGTTTAGAATCCCCAGAAGAGACCCAGTACTTC.

V usage is TRBV19 and J usage is TRBJ1-1; D remains unclear. The CDR3 extends over 14 amino acids. Germline CDR1 and CDR2: LNHDA and SQIVND (reference sequence). The V end was cut by 6 bases, the J end by 0 bases, with 11 bases between. The DNA for the CDR3 is TGTGCCAGTAGGGCTGGGAGCTTGAACACTGAAGCTTTCTTT. This gives the protein CASRAGSLNTEAFF.

The V gene is TRBV28, the J gene TRBJ2-7, with no clear D. This CDR3 is 13 amino acids long. The germline V gene has CDR1 MDHEN and CDR2 SYDVKM. Trimming took 2 bases from V and 6 from J, leaving 11 bases between them. This CDR3 is CASSLRARREQYF. DNA of the CDR3: TGTGCCAGCAGTTTAAGGGCCCGTCGCGAGCAGTACTTC.

The chain recombines TRBV27 with TRBJ1-2; D is unclear. This CDR3 has 13 residues. The germline V gene has CDR1 MNHEY and CDR2 SMNVEV (reference sequence). Trimming removed 2 bases from V and 2 bases from J, with 6 bases in between. The CDR3 here is CASSLHTNYGYTF. In DNA form, the CDR3 reads TGTGCCAGCAGTTTACACACCAACTATGGCTACACCTTC.

The chain couples TRBV27 to TRBJ1-6, with 7 bases matching TRBD1. Trimming at V came to 3 bases and at J to 10 bases, leaving 6 bases not matched to a gene. The CDR3 has 14 amino acids. Germline V gene lookup returns CDR1 MNHEY and CDR2 SMNVEV (reference sequence). CDR3 nucleotides: TGTGCCAGCAGTTTCCCAGGGGGGGGGTCACCCCTCCACTTT. This encodes CASSFPGGGSPLHF.

This clone was observed once. V and J are TRBV13 and TRBJ2-2, with D possibly TRBD1 on 6 matching bases. In germline, CDR1 is PRHDT, CDR2 FYEKMQ (reference sequence). The CDR3 has 16 amino acids. Trimming took off 4 bases at V and 0 bases at J, with 12 bases between the two ends. Written as DNA, the CDR3 is TGTGCCAGCAGCTCCCCAGGGACACCGAACACCGGGGAGCTGTTTTTT. Translation gives CASSSPGTPNTGELFF.

The V call is TRBV6-5, the J call TRBJ1-1; 8 nucleotides line up with TRBD1. Germline CDR1 is MNHEY and CDR2 is SVGAGI. CDR3 length equals 13 residues. The V segment lost 6 bases and the J segment 4 bases; nucleotides outside the gene matches: 4. The CDR3 loop reads CASRDRGGTEAFF. CDR3 DNA: TGTGCCAGCAGAGACAGGGGAGGCACTGAAGCTTTCTTT.

This chain joins TRBV28 and TRBJ1-2; D ambiguous. The CDR3 runs 10 residues. From germline, CDR1 is MDHEN and CDR2 SYDVKM. V was shortened by 2 bases and J by 7 bases, with 2 bases between the two germline ends. CDR3 in DNA: TGTGCCAGCAGTTTACTTGGCTACACCTTC. Translation gives CASSLLGYTF.

The rearrangement uses TRBV19 and TRBJ1-1; maybe TRBD1 (5 bases). V was shortened by 7 bases and J by 6 bases, with 15 bases between the two germline ends. The CDR3 has 13 residues. Germline V lookup: CDR1 LNHDA, CDR2 SQIVND (reference sequence). The CDR3 DNA is TGTGCCAGTACCGATTCAGGGAGCCCTGAAGCTTTCTTT. Translated, it gives CASTDSGSPEAFF.

This chain uses TRBV5-1 with TRBJ1-1, with D possibly being TRBD1 (6 bases). The V end was cut by 4 bases, the J end by 0 bases, with 13 bases between. This CDR3 is built from 15 residues. Germline CDR1 and CDR2: SGHRS and YFSETQ. The CDR3 reads CASSQTGDMNTEAFF. The CDR3 DNA sequence: TGCGCCAGCAGCCAGACAGGCGACATGAACACTGAAGCTTTCTTT. Using reference TRBV5-1 and TRBJ1-1 for the parts outside the CDR3, the full variable domain is KAGVTQTPRYLIKTRGQQVTLSCSPISGHRSVSWYQQTPGQGLQFLFEYFSETQRNKGNFPGRFSGRQFSNSRSEMNVSTLELGDSALYLCASSQTGDMNTEAFFGQGTRLTVV.

This rearrangement joins TRBV6-2 or TRBV6-3 to TRBJ2-7; D gene unclear. Germline V gene data show CDR1 as MNHEY and CDR2 as SVGEGT. Trimming pared 0 bases from V and 4 bases from J, leaving 7 bases between. The CDR3 spans 13 residues. For the CDR3, the DNA is TGTGCCAGCAGTTACTCGCCCTTATACGAGCAGTACTTC. As protein: CASSYSPLYEQYF.

The rearrangement uses TRBV4-1 and TRBJ2-1; 7 bases agree with TRBD2. Germline trimming cut 2 bases from V and 0 bases from J; bases unmatched to any gene: 7. The CDR3 has 17 residues. Germline V gene data show CDR1 as MGHRA and CDR2 as YSYEKL. The DNA of the CDR3 is TGCGCCAGCAGCCAACCACTAGCGCACAGCTCCTACAATGAGCAGTTCTTC. Translating it yields CASSQPLAHSSYNEQFF.

This sequence joins TRBV5-1 and TRBJ1-5; D might be TRBD1 (6 bases). The CDR3 spans 13 residues. The V end lost 4 bases, the J end lost 6 bases, and 11 bases lay between the germline ends. In germline, CDR1 is SGHRS, CDR2 YFSETQ. CDR3 in DNA: TGCGCCAGCAGCAAAAGGGGGGGTCAGCCCCAGCATTTT. Translation gives CASSKRGGQPQHF.

This rearrangement joins TRBV7-9 to TRBJ1-4; D unclear. Between the trimmed V and J ends, which lost 1 base and 3 bases, there was a span of 6 bases. The CDR3 is made up of 14 amino acids. Germline CDR1 is SEHNR and CDR2 is FQNEAQ (reference sequence). This CDR3 is CASSLVASNEKLFF. For the CDR3, the DNA is TGTGCCAGCAGCTTAGTAGCCTCTAATGAAAAACTGTTTTTT.

The chain couples TRBV7-8 to TRBJ1-2; the D is unclear. From germline, CDR1 is SGHVS and CDR2 FQNEAQ. Trimming stripped 1 base from V and 0 bases from J, with 9 bases between. CDR3 length: 15 residues. CDR3 in amino acids: CASSLGTATNYGYTF. CDR3 coding DNA: TGTGCCAGCAGCTTAGGGACGGCTACTAACTATGGCTACACCTTC.

To note about this clone: Other DNA sequences in this sample translate to the same CDR3. The J gene is TRBJ1-1, the V gene TRBV5-4, with no clear D. Trimming removed 2 bases from V and 0 bases from J, with 2 bases in between. The CDR3 extends over 12 amino acids. Germline V lookup: CDR1 SGHNT, CDR2 YYREEE (reference sequence). CDR3 sequence: CASSLLNTEAFF. CDR3 in DNA: TGTGCCAGCAGCTTATTGAACACTGAAGCTTTCTTT.

CDR3 residues: CASSPPGTPERYTF. CDR3 nucleotides: TGTGCCAGCAGCCCTCCGGGGACTCCCGAACGCTACACCTTC. The rearrangement uses TRBV5-4 and TRBJ1-2, with D perhaps TRBD1 (5 bases). Germline CDR1 and CDR2: SGHNT and YYREEE (reference sequence). V dropped 4 bases and J dropped 9 bases, with 19 bases sitting between them. The CDR3 loop spans 14 amino acids.

The chain employs TRBV4-3 and TRBJ2-7; D gene uncertain. CDR1 and CDR2 (germline): LGHNA, YSLEER. V was clipped by 0 bases and J by 8 bases, with 14 bases between them. The CDR3 has 14 amino acids. In nucleotides, the CDR3 is TGCGCCAGCAGCCAAGATACACAGCCGGAGAAGCAGTACTTC. Translating gives CASSQDTQPEKQYF.

The CDR3: CAIRSGTGGFANYGYTF. CDR3 coding DNA: TGTGCCATCAGGTCCGGGACAGGGGGGTTCGCTAACTATGGCTACACCTTC. The J gene is TRBJ1-2, the V gene TRBV10-3; 11 bases are shared with TRBD1. This CDR3 spans 17 amino acids. The germline CDR1 and CDR2 sequences are ENHRY and SYGVKD. J gave up 0 bases and V 6 bases, and 9 bases lay outside the gene matches.

This rearrangement joins TRBV4-3 to TRBJ2-7; 10 nucleotides align to TRBD2. Germline CDR1 and CDR2: LGHNA and YSLEER. V shed 0 bases and J 3 bases; nucleotides not matched to a gene: 2. This CDR3 contains 15 residues. CDR3 in DNA: TGCGCCAGCAGCCAAGATGTAGCGGGGGGCTACGAGCAGTACTTC. Translation gives CASSQDVAGGYEQYF.

The CDR3, as DNA: TGTGCCAGCAGCTTAGAGCTAGCCACAGATACGCAGTATTTT. Protein sequence: CASSLELATDTQYF. This chain joins TRBV7-2 and TRBJ2-3, with D possibly matching TRBD2 (5 bases). The CDR3 has 14 residues. CDR1 and CDR2 (germline): SGHTA, FQGNSA. Trimming removed 1 base from V and 2 bases from J, with 7 bases in between.